This entry concerns a single T cell receptor (beta chain). The data originate from a study of cytomegalovirus exposure and HLA in healthy donors. A multiplex PCR was run with 60 Vbeta primers and 13 Jbeta primers. Repertoires were generated with immunoSEQ multiplex PCR, while TCRdb's copy carries only in-frame clones and drops some. The sample shows 150,000 or so clones, 75% to 80% of them seen only once. J lost 8 bases, V lost 4 bases, and 10 bases had no gene match. The germline V gene encodes CDR1 SNHLY and CDR2 FYNNEI. CDR3 length equals 14 residues. The material sequenced was PBMCs. This clonotype was obtained from a woman between 45 and 60 years old in good health and CMV-seropositive. The chain employs TRBV2 and TRBJ1-1; 7 nucleotides align to TRBD1. The CDR3 nucleotides are TGTGCCAGCAGTGTCGAGACAGGGTATCTAGAAGCTTTCTTT. Translating gives CASSVETGYLEAFF.